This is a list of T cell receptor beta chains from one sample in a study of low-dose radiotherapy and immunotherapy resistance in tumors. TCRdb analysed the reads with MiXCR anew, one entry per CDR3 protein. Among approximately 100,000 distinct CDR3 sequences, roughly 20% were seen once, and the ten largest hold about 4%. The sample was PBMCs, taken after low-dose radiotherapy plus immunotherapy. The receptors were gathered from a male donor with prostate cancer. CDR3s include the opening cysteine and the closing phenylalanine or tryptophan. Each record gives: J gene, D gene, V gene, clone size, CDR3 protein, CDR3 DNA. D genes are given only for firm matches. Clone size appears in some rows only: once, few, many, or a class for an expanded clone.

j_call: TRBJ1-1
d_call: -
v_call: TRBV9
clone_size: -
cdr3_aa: CASSVDGGGMNTEAFF
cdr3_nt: TGTGCCAGCAGCGTAGATGGCGGGGGGATGAACACTGAAGCTTTCTTT

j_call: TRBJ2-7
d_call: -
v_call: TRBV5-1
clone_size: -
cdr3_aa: CASTPWKEGSYEQYF
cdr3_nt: TGCGCCAGCACCCCCTGGAAGGAAGGGTCCTACGAGCAGTACTTC

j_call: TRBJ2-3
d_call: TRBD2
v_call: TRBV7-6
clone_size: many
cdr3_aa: CASSKGASGGATDTQYF
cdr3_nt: TGTGCCAGCAGCAAAGGCGCTAGCGGGGGGGCAACAGATACGCAGTATTTT

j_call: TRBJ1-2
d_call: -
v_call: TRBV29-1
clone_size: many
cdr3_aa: CSVEGRWLSDGYTF
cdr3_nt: TGCAGCGTTGAAGGCAGGTGGCTATCGGATGGCTACACCTTC

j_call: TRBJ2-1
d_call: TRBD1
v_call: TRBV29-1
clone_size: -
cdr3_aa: CSVRQGTYNEQFF
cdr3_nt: TGCAGCGTCCGACAGGGAACCTACAATGAGCAGTTCTTC

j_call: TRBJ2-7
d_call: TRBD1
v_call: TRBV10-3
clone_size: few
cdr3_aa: CAGGDRAREQYF
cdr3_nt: TGTGCCGGGGGCGACAGGGCCCGCGAGCAGTACTTC

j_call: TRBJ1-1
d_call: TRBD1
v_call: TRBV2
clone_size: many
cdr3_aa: CASRDRVGGTEAFF
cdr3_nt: TGTGCCAGCAGAGACAGGGTTGGTGGCACTGAAGCTTTCTTT

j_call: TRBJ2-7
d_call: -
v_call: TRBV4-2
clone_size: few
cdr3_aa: CASSQPPGLTAGEQYF
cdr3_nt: TGTGCCAGCAGCCAGCCGCCGGGACTCACGGCGGGGGAGCAGTACTTC

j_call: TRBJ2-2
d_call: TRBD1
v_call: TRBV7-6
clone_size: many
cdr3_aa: CASSSRRPGQGRTGELFF
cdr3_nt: TGTGCCAGCAGCTCGCGAAGGCCGGGACAGGGGAGGACCGGGGAGCTGTTTTTT

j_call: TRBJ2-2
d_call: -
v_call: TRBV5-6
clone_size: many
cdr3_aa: CASSGGPTGELFF
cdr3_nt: TGTGCCAGCAGCGGCGGACCCACCGGGGAGCTGTTTTTT

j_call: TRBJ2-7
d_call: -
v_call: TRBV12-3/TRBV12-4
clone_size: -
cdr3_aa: CASSESYEQYF
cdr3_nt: TGTGCCAGCAGCGAGTCCTACGAGCAGTACTTC

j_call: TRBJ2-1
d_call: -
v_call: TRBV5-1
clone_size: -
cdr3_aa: CASSLAYLGWGEDEQSF
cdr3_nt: TGCGCCAGCAGCTTGGCTTACCTGGGGTGGGGGGAAGATGAGCAGTCCTTC

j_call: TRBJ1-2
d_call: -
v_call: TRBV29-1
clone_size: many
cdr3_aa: CSAVQGLDYGYTF
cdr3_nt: TGCAGCGCGGTGCAGGGTTTGGACTATGGCTACACCTTC

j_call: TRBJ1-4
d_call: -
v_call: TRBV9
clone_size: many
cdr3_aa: CASSSRAGGALEKLFF
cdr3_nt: TGTGCCAGCAGCTCCCGGGCCGGGGGCGCCTTGGAAAAACTGTTTTTT

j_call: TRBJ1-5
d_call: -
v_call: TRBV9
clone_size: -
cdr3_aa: CASSPAPGRHQPQHF
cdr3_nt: TGTGCCAGCAGCCCTGCCCCAGGGCGTCATCAGCCCCAGCATTTT

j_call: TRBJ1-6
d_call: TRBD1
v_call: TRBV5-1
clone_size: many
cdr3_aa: CASSPGQVVSPLHF
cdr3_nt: TGCGCCAGCAGCCCGGGACAGGTTGTGTCACCCCTCCACTTT

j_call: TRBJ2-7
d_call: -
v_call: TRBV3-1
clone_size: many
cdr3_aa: CASSREGTYEQYF
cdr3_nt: TGTGCCAGCAGCCGAGAGGGAACCTACGAGCAGTACTTC

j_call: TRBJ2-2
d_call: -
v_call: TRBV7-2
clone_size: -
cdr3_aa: CASSLDGGARANTGELFF
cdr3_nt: TGTGCCAGCAGCTTAGACGGTGGTGCCAGGGCTAACACCGGGGAGCTGTTTTTT

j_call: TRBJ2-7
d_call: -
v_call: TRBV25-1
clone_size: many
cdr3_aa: CASSELDGHLYEQYF
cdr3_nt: TGTGCCAGCAGTGAATTGGATGGACACCTTTACGAGCAGTACTTC

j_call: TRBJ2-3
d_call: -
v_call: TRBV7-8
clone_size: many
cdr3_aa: CASSFKGADTQYF
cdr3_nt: TGTGCCAGCAGCTTTAAGGGCGCAGATACGCAGTATTTT

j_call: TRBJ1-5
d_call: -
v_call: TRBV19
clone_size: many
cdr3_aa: CASSISAGSHQPQHF
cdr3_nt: TGTGCCAGTAGTATATCGGCAGGGAGCCATCAGCCCCAGCATTTT

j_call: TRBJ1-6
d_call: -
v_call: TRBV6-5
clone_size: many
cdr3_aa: CASSFGTNSPLHF
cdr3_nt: TGTGCCAGCAGTTTTGGGACAAATTCACCCCTCCACTTT

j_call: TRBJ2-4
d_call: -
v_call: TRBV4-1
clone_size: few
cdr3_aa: CASSQIFTDIQYF
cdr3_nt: TGCGCCAGCAGCCAAATATTCACGGACATTCAGTACTTC

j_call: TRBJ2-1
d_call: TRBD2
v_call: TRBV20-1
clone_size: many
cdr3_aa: CSAPPGGALNEQFF
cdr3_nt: TGCAGTGCTCCACCCGGGGGGGCTCTCAATGAGCAGTTCTTC

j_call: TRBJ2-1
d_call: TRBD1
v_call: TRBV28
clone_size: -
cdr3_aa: CASKGAQVNNEQFF
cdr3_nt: TGTGCCAGCAAGGGGGCCCAGGTCAACAATGAGCAGTTCTTC

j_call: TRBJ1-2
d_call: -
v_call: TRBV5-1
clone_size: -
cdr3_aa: CASSLSTGSYGYTF
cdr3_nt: TGCGCCAGCAGTCTCTCCACAGGGTCCTATGGCTACACCTTC

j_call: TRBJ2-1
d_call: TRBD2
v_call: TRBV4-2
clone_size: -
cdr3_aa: CASSPRTSGGPNEQFF
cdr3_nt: TGTGCCAGCAGCCCTCGGACTAGCGGGGGGCCTAATGAGCAGTTCTTC

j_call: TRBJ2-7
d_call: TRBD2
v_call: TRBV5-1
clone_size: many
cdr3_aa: CASSSWAGGRGAQGAYEQYF
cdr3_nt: TGCGCCAGCAGCTCGTGGGCCGGCGGGCGGGGGGCCCAGGGAGCCTACGAGCAGTACTTC

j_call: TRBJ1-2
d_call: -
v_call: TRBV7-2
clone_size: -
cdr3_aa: CASSPTGRGYGYTF
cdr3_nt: TGTGCCAGCAGCCCAACAGGGAGAGGCTATGGCTACACCTTC

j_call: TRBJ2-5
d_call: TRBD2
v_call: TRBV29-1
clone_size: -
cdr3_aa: CSVEFNRGGIGETQYF
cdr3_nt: TGCAGCGTTGAATTTAATAGGGGAGGGATCGGAGAGACCCAGTACTTC

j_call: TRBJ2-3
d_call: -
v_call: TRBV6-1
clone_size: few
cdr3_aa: CASTQVSTDTQYF
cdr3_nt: TGTGCCAGCACCCAAGTCAGCACAGATACGCAGTATTTT

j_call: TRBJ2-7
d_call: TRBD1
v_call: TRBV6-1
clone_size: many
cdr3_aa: CASSEAMARTGYEQYF
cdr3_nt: TGTGCCAGCAGTGAAGCGATGGCCCGGACAGGCTACGAGCAGTACTTC

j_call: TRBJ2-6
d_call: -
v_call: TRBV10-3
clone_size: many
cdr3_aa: CAITRHIGGSGANVLTF
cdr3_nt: TGTGCCATCACCCGACATATAGGTGGCTCTGGGGCCAACGTCCTGACTTTC

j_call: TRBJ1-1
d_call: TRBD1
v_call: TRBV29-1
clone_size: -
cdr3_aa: CSVVGDWTGLNTEAFF
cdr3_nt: TGCAGCGTTGTGGGCGACTGGACAGGCCTGAACACTGAAGCTTTCTTT

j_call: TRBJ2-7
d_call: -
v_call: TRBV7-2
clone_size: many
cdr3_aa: CASSLFRKSYEQYF
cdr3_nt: TGTGCCAGCAGCTTATTCCGGAAATCCTACGAGCAGTACTTC

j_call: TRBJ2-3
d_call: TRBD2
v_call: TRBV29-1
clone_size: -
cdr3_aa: CSGRDGTSVSTDTQYF
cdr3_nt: TGCAGCGGGAGAGATGGGACTAGCGTTTCCACAGATACGCAGTATTTT

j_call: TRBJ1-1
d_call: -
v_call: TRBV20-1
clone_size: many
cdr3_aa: CSAPQQLNTEAFF
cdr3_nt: TGCAGTGCTCCTCAACAGCTGAACACTGAAGCTTTCTTT

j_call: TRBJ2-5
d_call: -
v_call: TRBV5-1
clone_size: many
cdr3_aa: CASSLGGTTQETQYF
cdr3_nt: TGCGCCAGCAGCTTAGGCGGAACAACTCAAGAGACCCAGTACTTC

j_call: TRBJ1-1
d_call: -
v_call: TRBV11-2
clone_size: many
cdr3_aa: CASSLGRGGRAFF
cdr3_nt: TGTGCCAGCAGCTTGGGCAGGGGAGGAAGGGCTTTCTTT

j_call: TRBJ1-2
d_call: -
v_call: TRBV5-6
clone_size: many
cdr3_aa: CASSLVILLDGYTF
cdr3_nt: TGTGCCAGCAGCTTGGTTATTCTCTTGGATGGCTACACCTTC

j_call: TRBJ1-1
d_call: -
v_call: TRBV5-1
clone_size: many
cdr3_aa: CASSTMGYTEAFF
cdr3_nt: TGCGCCAGCAGCACCATGGGCTACACTGAAGCTTTCTTT

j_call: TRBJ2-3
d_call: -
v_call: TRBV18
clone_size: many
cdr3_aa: CASSPKDTQYF
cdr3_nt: TGTGCCAGCTCACCAAAAGATACGCAGTATTTT

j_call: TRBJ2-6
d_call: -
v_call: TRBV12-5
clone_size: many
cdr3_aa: CASASSGANVLTF
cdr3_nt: TGTGCTAGTGCAAGCTCTGGGGCCAACGTCCTGACTTTC

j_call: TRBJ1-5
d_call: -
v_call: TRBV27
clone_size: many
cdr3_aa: CASSLSAGSRVPQHF
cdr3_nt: TGTGCCAGCAGTTTATCCGCAGGGTCTCGGGTGCCCCAGCATTTT

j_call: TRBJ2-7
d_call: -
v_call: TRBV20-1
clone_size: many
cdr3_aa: CSASGEHAWLGGLSYEQYF
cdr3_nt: TGCAGTGCTAGCGGGGAGCACGCTTGGTTGGGGGGCCTCTCCTACGAGCAGTACTTC

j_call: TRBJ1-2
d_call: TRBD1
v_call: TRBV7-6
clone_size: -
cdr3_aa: CASSLLTQHRGSGYGYTF
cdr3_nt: TGTGCCAGCAGCTTATTAACACAACACAGGGGATCGGGGTATGGCTACACCTTC

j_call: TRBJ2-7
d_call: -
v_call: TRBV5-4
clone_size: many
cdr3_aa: CASSFGAHSQNYEQYF
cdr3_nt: TGTGCCAGCAGTTTTGGGGCCCACAGTCAAAACTACGAGCAGTACTTC

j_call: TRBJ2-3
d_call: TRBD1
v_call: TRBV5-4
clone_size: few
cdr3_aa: CASSPDRSTDTQYF
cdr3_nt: TGTGCCAGCAGCCCGGACAGGAGCACAGATACGCAGTATTTT

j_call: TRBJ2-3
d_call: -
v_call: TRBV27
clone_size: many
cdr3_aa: CASSTPGYRQYF
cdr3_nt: TGTGCCAGCAGCACTCCAGGATACCGGCAGTATTTT

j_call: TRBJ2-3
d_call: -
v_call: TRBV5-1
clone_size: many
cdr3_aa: CASSLPSGLSDTQYF
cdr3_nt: TGCGCCAGCAGCTTGCCCAGCGGGTTGTCGGATACGCAGTATTTT

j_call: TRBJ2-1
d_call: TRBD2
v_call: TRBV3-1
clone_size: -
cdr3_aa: CASSPLGLANSYNEQFF
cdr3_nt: TGTGCCAGCAGCCCCCTGGGACTAGCGAACTCCTACAATGAGCAGTTCTTC